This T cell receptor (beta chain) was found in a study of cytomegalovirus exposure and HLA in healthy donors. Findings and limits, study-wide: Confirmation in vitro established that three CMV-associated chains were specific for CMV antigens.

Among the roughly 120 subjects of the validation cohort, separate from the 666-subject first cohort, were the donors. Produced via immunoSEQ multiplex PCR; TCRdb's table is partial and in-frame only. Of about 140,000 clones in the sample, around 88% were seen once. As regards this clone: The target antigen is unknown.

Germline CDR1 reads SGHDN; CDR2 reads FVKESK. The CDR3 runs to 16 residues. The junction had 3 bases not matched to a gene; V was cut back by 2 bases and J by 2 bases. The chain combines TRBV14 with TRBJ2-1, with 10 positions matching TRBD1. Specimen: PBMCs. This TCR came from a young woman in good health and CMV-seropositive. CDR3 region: CASSQWGTGAYNEQFF. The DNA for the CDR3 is TGTGCCAGCAGCCAATGGGGGACAGGGGCCTACAATGAGCAGTTCTTC.